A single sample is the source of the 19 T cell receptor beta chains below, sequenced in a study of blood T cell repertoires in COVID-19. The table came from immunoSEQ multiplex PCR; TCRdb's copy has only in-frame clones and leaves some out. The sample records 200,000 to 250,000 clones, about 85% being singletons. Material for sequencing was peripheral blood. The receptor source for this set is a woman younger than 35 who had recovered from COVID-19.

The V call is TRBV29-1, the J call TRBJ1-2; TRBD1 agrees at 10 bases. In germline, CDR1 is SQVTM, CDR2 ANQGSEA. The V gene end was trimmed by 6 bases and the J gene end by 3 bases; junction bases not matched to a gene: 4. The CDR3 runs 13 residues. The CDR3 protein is CSVDRGPYYGYTF. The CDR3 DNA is TGCAGCGTAGACAGGGGGCCGTACTATGGCTACACCTTC.

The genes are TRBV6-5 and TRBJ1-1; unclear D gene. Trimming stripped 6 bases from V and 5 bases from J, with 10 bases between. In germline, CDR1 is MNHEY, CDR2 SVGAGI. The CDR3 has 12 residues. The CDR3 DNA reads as TGTGCCAGCAGCTTAAGCCCGACTGAAGCTTTCTTT. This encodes CASSLSPTEAFF.

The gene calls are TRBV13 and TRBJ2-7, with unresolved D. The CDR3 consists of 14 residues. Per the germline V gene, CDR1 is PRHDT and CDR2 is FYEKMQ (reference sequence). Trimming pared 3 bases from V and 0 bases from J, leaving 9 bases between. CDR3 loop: CASSFKGDSYEQYF. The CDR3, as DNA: TGTGCCAGCAGCTTTAAAGGAGACTCCTACGAGCAGTACTTC.

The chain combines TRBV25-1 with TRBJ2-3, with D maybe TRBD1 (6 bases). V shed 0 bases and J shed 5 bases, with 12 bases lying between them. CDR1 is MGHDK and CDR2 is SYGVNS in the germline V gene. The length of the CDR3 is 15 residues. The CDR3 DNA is TGTGCCAGCAGTGAATATAGTTACAGGGAAGATACGCAGTATTTT. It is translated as CASSEYSYREDTQYF.

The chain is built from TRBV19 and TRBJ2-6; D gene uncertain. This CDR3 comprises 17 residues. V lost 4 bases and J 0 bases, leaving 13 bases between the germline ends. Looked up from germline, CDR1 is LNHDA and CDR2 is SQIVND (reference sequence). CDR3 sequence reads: CASSRRLAGSGANVLTF. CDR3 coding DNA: TGTGCCAGTAGTAGGCGACTTGCTGGCTCTGGGGCCAACGTCCTGACTTTC.

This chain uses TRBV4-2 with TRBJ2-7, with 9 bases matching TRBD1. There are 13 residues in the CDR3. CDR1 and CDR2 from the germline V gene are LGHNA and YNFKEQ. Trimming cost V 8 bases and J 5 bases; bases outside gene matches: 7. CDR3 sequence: CASARDREDEQYF. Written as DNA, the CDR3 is TGTGCCAGCGCCCGGGACAGGGAGGACGAGCAGTACTTC.

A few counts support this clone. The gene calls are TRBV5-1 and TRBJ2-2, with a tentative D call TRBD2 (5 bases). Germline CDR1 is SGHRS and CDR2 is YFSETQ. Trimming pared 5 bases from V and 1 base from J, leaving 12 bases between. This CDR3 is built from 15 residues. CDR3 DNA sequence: TGCGCCAGCAGTCTGGAGCGGATGAACACCGGGGAGCTGTTTTTT. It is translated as CASSLERMNTGELFF.

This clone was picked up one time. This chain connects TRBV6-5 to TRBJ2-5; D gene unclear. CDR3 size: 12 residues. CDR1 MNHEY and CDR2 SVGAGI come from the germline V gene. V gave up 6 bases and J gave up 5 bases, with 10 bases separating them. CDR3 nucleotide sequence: TGTGCCAGCAGGGGCGCGATGGAGACCCAGTACTTC. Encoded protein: CASRGAMETQYF.

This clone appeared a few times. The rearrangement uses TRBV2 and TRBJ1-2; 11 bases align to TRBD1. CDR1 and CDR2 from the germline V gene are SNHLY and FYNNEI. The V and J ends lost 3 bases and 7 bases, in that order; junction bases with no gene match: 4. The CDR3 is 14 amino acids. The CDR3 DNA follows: TGTGCCAGCAGTGACCCCGGACAGGGGGCTGGCTACACCTTC. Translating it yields CASSDPGQGAGYTF.

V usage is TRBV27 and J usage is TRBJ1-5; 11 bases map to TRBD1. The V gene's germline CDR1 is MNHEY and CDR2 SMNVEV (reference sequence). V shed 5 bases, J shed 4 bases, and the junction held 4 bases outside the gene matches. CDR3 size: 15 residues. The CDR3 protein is CASSPGQGANQPQHF. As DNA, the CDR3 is TGTGCCAGCAGTCCCGGACAGGGGGCAAATCAGCCCCAGCATTTT.

The CDR3 here is CASSLPKHEQYF. Written as DNA, the CDR3 is TGTGCCAGCAGCTTACCAAAGCACGAGCAGTACTTC. The chain uses TRBV7-2 and TRBJ2-7; D is uncertain. This CDR3 comprises 12 residues. V lost 2 bases, J lost 5 bases, and 7 bases lay in between. Germline V lookup: CDR1 SGHTA, CDR2 FQGNSA.

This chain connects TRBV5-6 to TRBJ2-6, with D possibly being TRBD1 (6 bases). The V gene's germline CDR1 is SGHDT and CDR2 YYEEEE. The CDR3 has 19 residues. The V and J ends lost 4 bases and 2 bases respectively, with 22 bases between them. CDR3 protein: CASSQPFTGISAGANVLTF. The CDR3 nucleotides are TGTGCCAGCAGCCAGCCTTTTACAGGGATTTCTGCTGGGGCCAACGTCCTGACTTTC.

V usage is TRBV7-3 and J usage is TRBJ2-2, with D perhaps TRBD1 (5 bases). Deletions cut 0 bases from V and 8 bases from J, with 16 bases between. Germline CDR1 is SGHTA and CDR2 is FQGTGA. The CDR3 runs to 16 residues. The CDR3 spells CASSLTGAVGRGELFF. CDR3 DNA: TGTGCCAGCAGCTTAACAGGGGCTGTGGGTCGAGGGGAGCTGTTTTTT.

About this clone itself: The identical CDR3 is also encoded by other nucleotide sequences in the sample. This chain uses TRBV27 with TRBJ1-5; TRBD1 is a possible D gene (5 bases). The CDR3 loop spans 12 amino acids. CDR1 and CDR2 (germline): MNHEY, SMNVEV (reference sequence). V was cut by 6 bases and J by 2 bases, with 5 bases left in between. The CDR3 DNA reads TGTGCCAGCAGGACAGGCAATCAGCCCCAGCATTTT. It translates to CASRTGNQPQHF.

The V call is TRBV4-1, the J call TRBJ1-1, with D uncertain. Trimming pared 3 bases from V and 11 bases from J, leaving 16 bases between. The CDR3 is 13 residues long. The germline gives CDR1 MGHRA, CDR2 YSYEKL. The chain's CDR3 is CASSQIAVDEAFF. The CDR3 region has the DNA TGCGCCAGCAGCCAGATAGCCGTCGACGAGGCTTTCTTT.

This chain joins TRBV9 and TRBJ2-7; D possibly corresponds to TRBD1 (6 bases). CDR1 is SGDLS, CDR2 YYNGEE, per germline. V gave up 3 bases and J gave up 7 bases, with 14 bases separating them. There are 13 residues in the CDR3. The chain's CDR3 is CASSEGDTIEQYF. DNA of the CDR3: TGTGCCAGCAGCGAGGGGGACACCATAGAGCAGTACTTC.

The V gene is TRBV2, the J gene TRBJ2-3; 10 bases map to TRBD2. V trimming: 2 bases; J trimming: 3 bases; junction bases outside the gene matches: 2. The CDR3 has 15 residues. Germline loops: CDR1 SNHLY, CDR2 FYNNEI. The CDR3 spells CASSELAGATDTQYF. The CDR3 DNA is TGTGCCAGCAGTGAACTAGCGGGAGCGACAGATACGCAGTATTTT.

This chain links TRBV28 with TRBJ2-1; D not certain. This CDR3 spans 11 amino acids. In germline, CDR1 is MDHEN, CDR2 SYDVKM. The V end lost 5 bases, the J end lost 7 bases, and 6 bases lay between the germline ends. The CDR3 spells CASSLENEQFF. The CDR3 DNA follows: TGTGCCAGCAGTCTGGAGAATGAGCAGTTCTTC.

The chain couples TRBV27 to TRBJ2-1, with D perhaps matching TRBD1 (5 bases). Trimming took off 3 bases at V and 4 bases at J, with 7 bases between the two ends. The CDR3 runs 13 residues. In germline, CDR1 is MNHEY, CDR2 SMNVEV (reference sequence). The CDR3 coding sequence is TGTGCCAGCAGTTTGGGGCGGTACAATGAGCAGTTCTTC. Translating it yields CASSLGRYNEQFF.